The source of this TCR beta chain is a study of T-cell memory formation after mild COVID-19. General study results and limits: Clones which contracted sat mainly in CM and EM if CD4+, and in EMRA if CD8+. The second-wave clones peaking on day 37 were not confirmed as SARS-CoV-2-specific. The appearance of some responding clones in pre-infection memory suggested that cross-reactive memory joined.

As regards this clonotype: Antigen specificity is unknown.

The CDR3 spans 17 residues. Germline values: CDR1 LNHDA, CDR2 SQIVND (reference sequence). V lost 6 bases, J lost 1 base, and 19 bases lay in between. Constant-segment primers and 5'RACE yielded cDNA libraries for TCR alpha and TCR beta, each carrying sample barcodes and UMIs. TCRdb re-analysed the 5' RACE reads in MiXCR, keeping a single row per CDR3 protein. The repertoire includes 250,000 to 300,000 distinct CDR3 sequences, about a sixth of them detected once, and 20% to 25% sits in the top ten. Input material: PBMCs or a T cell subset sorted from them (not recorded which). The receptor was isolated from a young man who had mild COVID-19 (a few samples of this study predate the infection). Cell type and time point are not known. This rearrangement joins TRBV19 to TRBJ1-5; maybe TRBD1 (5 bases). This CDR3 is CASSRGGAGRSNQPQHF. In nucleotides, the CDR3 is TGTGCCAGTAGCCGGGGAGGGGCCGGGCGGAGCAATCAGCCCCAGCATTTT.